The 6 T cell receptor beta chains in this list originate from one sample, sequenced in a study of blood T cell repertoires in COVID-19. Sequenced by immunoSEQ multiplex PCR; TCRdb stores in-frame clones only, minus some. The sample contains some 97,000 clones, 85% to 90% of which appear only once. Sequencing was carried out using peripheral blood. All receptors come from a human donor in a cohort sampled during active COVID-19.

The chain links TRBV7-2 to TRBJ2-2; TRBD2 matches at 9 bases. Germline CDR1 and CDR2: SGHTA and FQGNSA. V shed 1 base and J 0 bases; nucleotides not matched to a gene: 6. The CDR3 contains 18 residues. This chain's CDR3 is CASSLGGRLAANTGELFF. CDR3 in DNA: TGTGCCAGCAGCTTAGGGGGGCGACTAGCGGCGAACACCGGGGAGCTGTTTTTT. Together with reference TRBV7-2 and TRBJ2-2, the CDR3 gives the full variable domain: GAGVSQSPSNKVTEKGKDVELRCDPISGHTALYWYRQSLGQGLEFLIYFQGNSAPDKSGLPSDRFSAERTGGSVSTLTIQRTQQEDSAVYLCASSLGGRLAANTGELFFGEGSRLTVL.

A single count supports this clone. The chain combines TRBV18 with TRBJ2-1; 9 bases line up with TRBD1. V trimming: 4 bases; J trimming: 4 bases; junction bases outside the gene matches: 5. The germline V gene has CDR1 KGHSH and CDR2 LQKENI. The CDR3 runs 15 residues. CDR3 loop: CASSLPGQGYNEQFF. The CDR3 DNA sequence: TGTGCCAGCTCACTCCCGGGACAGGGTTACAATGAGCAGTTCTTC. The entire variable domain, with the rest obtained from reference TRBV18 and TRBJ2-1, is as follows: NAGVMQNPRHLVRRRGQEARLRCSPMKGHSHVYWYRQLPEEGLKFMVYLQKENIIDESGMPKERFSAEFPKEGPSILRIQQVVRGDSAAYFCASSLPGQGYNEQFFGPGTRLTVL.

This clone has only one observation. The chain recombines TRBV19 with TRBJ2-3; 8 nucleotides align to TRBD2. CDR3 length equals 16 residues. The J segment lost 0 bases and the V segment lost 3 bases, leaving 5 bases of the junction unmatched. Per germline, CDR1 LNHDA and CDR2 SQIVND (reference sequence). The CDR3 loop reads CASSMFSGKSTDTQYF. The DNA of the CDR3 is TGTGCCAGTAGTATGTTTAGCGGGAAGAGCACAGATACGCAGTATTTT.

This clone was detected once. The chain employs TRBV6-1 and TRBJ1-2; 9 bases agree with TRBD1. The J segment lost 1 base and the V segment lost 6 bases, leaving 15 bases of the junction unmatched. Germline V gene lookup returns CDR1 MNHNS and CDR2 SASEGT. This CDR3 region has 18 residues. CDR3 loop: CASRELQGAPRGNYGYTF. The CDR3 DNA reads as TGTGCCAGCAGAGAACTACAGGGGGCGCCCCGTGGTAACTATGGCTACACCTTC.

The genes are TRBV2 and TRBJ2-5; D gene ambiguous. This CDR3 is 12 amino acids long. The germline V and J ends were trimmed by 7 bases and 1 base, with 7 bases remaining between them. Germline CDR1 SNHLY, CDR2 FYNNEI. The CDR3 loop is CASTHSQETQYF. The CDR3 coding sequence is TGTGCCAGCACCCACAGCCAAGAGACCCAGTACTTC.

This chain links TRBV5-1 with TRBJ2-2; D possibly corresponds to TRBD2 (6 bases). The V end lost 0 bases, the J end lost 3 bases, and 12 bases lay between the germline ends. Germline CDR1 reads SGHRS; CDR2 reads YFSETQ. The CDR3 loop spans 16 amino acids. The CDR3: CASSLARGLDTGELFF. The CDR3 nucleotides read TGCGCCAGCAGCTTGGCCCGGGGACTGGACACCGGGGAGCTGTTTTTT.